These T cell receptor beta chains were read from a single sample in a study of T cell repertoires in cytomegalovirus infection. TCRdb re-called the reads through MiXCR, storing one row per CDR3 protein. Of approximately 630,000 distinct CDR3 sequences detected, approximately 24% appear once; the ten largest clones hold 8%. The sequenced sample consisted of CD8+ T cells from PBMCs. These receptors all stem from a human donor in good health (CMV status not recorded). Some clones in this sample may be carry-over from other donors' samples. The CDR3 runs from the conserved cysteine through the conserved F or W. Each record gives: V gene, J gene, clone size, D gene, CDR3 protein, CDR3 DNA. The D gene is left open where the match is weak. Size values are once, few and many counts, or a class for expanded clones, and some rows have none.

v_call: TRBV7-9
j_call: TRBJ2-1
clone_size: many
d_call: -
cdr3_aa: CASSSRPASYNEQFF
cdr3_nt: TGTGCCAGCAGCTCTCGGCCGGCTTCCTACAATGAGCAGTTCTTC

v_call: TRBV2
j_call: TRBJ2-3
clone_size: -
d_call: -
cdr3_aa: CASSEMAVITDTQYF
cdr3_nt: TGTGCCAGCAGTGAAATGGCAGTCATCACAGATACGCAGTATTTT

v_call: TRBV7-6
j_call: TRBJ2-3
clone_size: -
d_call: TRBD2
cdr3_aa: CASSWRLAGGLTDTQYF
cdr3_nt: TGTGCCAGCAGCTGGAGACTAGCGGGGGGGTTAACAGATACGCAGTATTTT

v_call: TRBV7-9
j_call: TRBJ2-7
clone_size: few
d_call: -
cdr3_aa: CASSLAGELAEQYF
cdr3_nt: TGTGCCAGCAGCTTAGCTGGAGAGCTTGCCGAGCAGTACTTC

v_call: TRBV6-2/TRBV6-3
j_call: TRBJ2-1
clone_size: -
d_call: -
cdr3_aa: CASSENRHEQFF
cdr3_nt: TGTGCCAGCAGCGAAAATCGCCATGAGCAGTTCTTC

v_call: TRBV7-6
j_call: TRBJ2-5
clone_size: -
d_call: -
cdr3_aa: CASSLKLPSGRPWGETQYF
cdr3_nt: TGTGCCAGCAGCTTAAAATTACCCTCCGGACGACCCTGGGGAGAGACCCAGTACTTC

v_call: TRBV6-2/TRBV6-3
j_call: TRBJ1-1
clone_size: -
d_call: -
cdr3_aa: CASSYPGQPEAFF
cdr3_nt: TGTGCCAGCAGTTACCCAGGACAGCCCGAAGCTTTCTTT

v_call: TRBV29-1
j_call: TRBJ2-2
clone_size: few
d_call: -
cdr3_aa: CSGSIGGELFF
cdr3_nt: TGCAGCGGGAGTATCGGCGGGGAGCTGTTTTTT

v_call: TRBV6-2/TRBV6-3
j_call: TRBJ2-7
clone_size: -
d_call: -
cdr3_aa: CASGGHLSYEQYF
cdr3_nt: TGTGCCAGCGGGGGACACCTCTCCTACGAGCAGTACTTC

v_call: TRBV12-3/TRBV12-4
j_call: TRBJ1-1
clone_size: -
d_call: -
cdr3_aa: CASSFSHTEAFF
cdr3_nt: TGTGCCAGCAGTTTTTCCCACACTGAAGCTTTCTTT

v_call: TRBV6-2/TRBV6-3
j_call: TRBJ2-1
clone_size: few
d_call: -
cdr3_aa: CASSYSLNSYRRWDEQFF
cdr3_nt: TGTGCCAGCAGTTACTCCCTTAACTCTTACCGGAGATGGGATGAGCAGTTCTTC

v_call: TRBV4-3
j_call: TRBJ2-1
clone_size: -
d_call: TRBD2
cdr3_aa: CASSLRLAGGDYNEQFF
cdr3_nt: TGCGCCAGCAGCCTCAGACTAGCGGGGGGGGATTACAATGAGCAGTTCTTC

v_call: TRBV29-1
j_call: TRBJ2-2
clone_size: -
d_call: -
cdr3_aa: CSAHLTGELFF
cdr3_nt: TGCAGCGCGCACCTTACCGGGGAGCTGTTTTTT

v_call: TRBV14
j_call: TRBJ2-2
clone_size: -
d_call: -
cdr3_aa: CASSPYKTRGTGELFF
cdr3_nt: TGTGCCAGCAGTCCCTATAAAACCCGAGGCACCGGGGAGCTGTTTTTT

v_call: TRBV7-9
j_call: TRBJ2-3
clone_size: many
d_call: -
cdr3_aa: CASSVDKGNQADTQYF
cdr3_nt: TGTGCCAGCAGCGTAGATAAAGGCAACCAAGCAGATACGCAGTATTTT

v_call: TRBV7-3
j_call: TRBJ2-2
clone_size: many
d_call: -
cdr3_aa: CASSFGPNTGELFF
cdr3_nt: TGTGCCAGCAGCTTCGGACCGAACACCGGGGAGCTGTTTTTT

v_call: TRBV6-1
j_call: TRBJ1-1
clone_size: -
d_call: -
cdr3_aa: CASCPYLNTEAFF
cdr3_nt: TGTGCCAGCTGCCCTTATTTGAACACTGAAGCTTTCTTT

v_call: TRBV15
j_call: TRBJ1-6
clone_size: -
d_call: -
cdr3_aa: CATSRTPPWDPFDSPLHF
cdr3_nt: TGTGCCACCAGCAGAACCCCGCCGTGGGATCCGTTCGATTCACCCCTCCACTTT

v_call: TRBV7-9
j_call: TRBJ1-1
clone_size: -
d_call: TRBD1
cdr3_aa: CASSHRGTMAEAFF
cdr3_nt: TGTGCCAGCAGCCACAGGGGAACCATGGCTGAAGCTTTCTTT

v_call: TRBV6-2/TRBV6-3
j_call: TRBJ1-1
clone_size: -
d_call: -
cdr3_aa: CASSRDLLNTEAFF
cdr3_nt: TGTGCCAGCAGCCGGGACCTATTGAACACTGAAGCTTTCTTT

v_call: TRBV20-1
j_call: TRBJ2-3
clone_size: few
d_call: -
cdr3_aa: CSAHSTDTQYF
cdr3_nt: TGCAGTGCCCATTCCACAGATACGCAGTATTTT

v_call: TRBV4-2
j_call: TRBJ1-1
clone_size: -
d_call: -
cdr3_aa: CASSYMGAGENTEAFF
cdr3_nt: TGTGCCAGCAGCTATATGGGGGCCGGAGAGAACACTGAAGCTTTCTTT

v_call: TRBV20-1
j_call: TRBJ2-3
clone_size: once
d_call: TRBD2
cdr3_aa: CSARNPLAGVVDTQYF
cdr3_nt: TGCAGTGCTAGAAATCCCCTAGCGGGGGTCGTAGATACGCAGTATTTT

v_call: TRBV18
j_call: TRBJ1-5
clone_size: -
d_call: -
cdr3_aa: CASSSEGLNQPQHF
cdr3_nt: TGTGCCAGCTCAAGCGAGGGGTTGAATCAGCCCCAGCATTTT

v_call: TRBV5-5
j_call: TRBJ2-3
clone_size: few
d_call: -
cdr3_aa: CASSFLDRPSTDTQYF
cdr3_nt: TGTGCCAGCAGCTTCCTTGACAGGCCCAGCACAGATACGCAGTATTTT

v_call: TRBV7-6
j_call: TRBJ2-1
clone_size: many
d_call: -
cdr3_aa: CASSLEAEIYNEQFF
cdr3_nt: TGTGCCAGCAGCTTAGAAGCGGAGATCTACAATGAGCAGTTCTTC

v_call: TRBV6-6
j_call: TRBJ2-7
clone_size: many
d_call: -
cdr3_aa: CASSYAGTIYEQYF
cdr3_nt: TGTGCCAGCAGTTACGCGGGGACCATTTACGAGCAGTACTTC

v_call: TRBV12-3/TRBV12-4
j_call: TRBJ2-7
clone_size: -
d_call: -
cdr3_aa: CASSLAGQGGRREEQYF
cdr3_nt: TGTGCCAGCAGTTTAGCGGGTCAGGGGGGGCGACGTGAGGAGCAGTACTTC

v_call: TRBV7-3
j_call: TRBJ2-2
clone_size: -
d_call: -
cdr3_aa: CASSLMWGARPGELFF
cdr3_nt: TGTGCCAGCAGCTTAATGTGGGGGGCCCGCCCCGGGGAGCTGTTTTTT